The clone carrying this T cell receptor (beta chain) was seen just once. Its cognate antigen is unknown. Flow cytometry was used to check the purity of CD4+ and CD8+ cells, which had been isolated by positive magnetic bead selection. The data were obtained in a study of somatic mutations in cytotoxic T cells in rheumatoid arthritis. Study context: In some cases, T-cell populations stained with V beta antibodies were flow-sorted at nearly 100% purity, and these included V beta1+ cells sequenced for TCRB. Whole-study results and caveats: Of around 60 patients, roughly 8 had a largest CD8+ clone that exceeded 20% of CD8+ cells. CD8+ T-cell clonality did not differ significantly between rheumatoid arthritis patients and age-matched healthy controls.

The CDR3 runs 13 residues. The V gene's germline CDR1 is SGHNT and CDR2 YENEEA. The V segment lost 5 bases and the J segment 9 bases; nucleotides outside the gene matches: 8. Here immunoSEQ multiplex PCR was the method, and the copy in TCRdb shows in-frame clones only, minus some. The table has about 25,000 clones, approximately 73% seen once. The rearrangement links TRBV11-3 to TRBJ2-3, with 7 bases lining up with TRBD1. Specimen: CD8+ T cells sorted from blood. This clonotype was obtained from a young woman in good health. CDR3 loop: CASSPGARGTQYF. The DNA for the CDR3 is TGTGCCAGCAGCCCCGGTGCCAGGGGGACGCAGTATTTT.